The following is a TCR beta chain sequence with its context. The data are from a study of T-cell memory formation after mild COVID-19. In TCRdb, the 5' RACE reads were re-called with MiXCR into one record per CDR3 protein. This table has around 300,000 distinct CDR3 sequences, roughly 21% appearing once. Germline V gene sequence: CDR1 MNHNS, CDR2 SASEGT. This CDR3 spans 14 amino acids. Between the trimmed V and J ends, which lost 4 bases and 5 bases, there was a span of 11 bases. The chain couples TRBV6-1 to TRBJ2-2; D gene unclear. This TCR was sampled from a man aged 18 to 29 who had mild COVID-19 (a few samples of this study predate the infection). Cell type and time point are not known. Sequencing was done on a sample of PBMCs or a T cell subset sorted from them (not recorded which). CDR3 coding DNA: TGTGCCAGCAGTGTGGTCGAAGGGACCGGGGAGCTGTTTTTT. This translates into CASSVVEGTGELFF.